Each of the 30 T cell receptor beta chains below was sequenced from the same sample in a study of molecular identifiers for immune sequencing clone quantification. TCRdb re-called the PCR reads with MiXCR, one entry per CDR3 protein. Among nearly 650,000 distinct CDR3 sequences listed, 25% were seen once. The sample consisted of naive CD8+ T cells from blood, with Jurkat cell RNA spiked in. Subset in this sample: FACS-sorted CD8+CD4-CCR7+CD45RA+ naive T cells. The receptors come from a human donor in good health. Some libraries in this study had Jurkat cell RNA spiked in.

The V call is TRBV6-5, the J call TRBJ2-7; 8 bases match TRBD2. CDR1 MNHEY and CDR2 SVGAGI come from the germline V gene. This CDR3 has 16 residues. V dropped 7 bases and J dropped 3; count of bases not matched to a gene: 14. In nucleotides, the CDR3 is TGTGCCAGCACCTACGGGGGGGACGGTGCAGGCTACGAGCAGTACTTC. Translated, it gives CASTYGGDGAGYEQYF.

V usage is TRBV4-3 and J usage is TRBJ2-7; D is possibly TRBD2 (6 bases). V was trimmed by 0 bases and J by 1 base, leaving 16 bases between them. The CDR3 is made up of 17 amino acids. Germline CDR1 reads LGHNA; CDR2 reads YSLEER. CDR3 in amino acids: CASSQDRASGLSYEQYF. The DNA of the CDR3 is TGCGCCAGCAGCCAAGATAGGGCGAGCGGGCTATCCTACGAGCAGTACTTC.

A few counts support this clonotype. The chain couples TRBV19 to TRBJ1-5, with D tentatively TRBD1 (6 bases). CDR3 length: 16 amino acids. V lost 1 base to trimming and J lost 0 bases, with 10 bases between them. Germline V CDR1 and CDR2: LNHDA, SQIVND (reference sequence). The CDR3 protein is CASSIVPGASNQPQHF. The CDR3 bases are TGTGCCAGTAGTATAGTTCCAGGGGCTAGCAATCAGCCCCAGCATTTT.

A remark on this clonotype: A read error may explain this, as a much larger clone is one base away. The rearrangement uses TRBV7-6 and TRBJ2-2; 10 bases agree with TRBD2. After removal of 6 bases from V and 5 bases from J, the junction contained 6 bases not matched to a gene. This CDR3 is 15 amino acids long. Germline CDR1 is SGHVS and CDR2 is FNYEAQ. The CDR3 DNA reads TGTGCCAGCAGTCAACCGGGACTAGCGACCGGGGAGCTGTTTTTT. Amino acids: CASSQPGLATGELFF. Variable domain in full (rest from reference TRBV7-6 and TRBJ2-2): GAGVSQSPRYKVTKRGQDVALRCDPISGHVSLYWYRQALGQGPEFLTYFNYEAQQDKSGLPNDRFSAERPEGSISTLTIQRTEQRDSAMYRCASSQPGLATGELFFGEGSRLTVL.

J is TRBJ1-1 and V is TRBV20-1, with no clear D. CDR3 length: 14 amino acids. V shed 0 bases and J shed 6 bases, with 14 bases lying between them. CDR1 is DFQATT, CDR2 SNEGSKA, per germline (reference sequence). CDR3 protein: CSARDLLGSPEAFF. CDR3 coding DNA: TGCAGTGCTAGAGATCTCTTGGGTTCCCCTGAAGCTTTCTTT.

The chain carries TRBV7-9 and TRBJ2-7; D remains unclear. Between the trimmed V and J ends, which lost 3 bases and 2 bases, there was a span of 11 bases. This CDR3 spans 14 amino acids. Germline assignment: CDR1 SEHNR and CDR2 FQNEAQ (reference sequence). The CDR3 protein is CASSFHSGAYEQYF. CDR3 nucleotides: TGTGCCAGCAGCTTTCATTCAGGCGCCTACGAGCAGTACTTC.

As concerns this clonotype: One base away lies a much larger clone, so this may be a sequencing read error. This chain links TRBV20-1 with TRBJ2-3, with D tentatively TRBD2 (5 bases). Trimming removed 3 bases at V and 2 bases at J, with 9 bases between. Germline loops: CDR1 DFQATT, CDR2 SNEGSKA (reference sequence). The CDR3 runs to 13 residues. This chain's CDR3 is CSARDFDTDTQYF. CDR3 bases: TGCAGTGCTAGGGACTTCGACACAGATACGCAGTATTTT.

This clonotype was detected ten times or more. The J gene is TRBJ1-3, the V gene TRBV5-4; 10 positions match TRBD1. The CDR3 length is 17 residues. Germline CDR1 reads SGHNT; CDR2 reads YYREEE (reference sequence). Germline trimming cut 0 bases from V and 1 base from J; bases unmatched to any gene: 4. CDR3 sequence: CASSLDGTGVSGNTIYF. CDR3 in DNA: TGTGCCAGCAGCTTGGATGGGACAGGGGTTTCTGGAAACACCATATATTTT. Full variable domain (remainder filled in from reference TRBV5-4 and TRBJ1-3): ETGVTQSPTHLIKTRGQQVTLRCSSQSGHNTVSWYQQALGQGPQFIFQYYREEENGRGNFPPRFSGLQFPNYSSELNVNALELDDSALYLCASSLDGTGVSGNTIYFGEGSWLTVV.

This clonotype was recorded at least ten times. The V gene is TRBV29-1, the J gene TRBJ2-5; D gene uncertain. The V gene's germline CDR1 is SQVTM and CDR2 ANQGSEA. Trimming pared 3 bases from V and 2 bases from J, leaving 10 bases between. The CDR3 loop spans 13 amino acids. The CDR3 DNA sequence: TGCAGCGTTGATCCGTTCGAACAAGAGACCCAGTACTTC. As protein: CSVDPFEQETQYF.

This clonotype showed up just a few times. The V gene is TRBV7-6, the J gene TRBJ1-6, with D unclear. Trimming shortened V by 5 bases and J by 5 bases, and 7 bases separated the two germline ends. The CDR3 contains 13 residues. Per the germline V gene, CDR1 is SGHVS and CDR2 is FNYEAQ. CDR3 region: CASSPSHNSPLHF. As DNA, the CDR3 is TGTGCCAGCAGCCCAAGTCATAATTCACCCCTCCACTTT.

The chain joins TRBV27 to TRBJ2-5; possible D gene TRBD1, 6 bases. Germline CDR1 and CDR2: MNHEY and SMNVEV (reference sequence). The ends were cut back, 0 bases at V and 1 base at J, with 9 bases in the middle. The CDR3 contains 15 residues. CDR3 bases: TGTGCCAGCAGTTTATCGGGACACCCCCAAGAGACCCAGTACTTC. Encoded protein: CASSLSGHPQETQYF.

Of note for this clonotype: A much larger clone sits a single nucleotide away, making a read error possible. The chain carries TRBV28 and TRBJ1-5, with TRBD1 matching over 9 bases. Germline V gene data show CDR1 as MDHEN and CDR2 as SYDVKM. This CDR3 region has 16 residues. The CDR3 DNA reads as TGTGCCGGCAGTGATGGACAGGGGCTTAGCAATCAGCCCCAGCATTTT. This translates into CAGSDGQGLSNQPQHF.

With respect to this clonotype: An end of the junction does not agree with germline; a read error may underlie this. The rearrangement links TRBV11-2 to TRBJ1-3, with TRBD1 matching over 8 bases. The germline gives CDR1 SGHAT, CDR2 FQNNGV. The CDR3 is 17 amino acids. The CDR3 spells CASSLWPGQESGNTKYF. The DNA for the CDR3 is TGTGCCAGCAGCTTGTGGCCGGGACAGGAGTCTGGAAACACCAAATATTTT.

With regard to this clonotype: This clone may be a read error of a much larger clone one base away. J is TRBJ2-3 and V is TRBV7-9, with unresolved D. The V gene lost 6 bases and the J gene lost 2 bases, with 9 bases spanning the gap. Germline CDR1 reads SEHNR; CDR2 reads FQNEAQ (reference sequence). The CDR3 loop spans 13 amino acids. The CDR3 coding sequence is TGTGCCAGCAGGAAGGACCTCACAGATACGCAGTATTTT. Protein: CASRKDLTDTQYF.

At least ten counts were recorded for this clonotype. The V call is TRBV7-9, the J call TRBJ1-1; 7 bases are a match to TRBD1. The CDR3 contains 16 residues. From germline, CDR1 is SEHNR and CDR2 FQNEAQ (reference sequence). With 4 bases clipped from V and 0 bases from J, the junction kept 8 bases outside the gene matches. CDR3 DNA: TGTGCCAGCAGCTCGGGAGACAGGGCCATGAACACTGAAGCTTTCTTT. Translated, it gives CASSSGDRAMNTEAFF. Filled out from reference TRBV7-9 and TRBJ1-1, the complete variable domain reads DTGVSQNPRHKITKRGQNVTFRCDPISEHNRLYWYRQTLGQGPEFLTYFQNEAQLEKSRLLSDRFSAERPKGSFSTLEIQRTEQGDSAMYLCASSSGDRAMNTEAFFGQGTRLTVV.

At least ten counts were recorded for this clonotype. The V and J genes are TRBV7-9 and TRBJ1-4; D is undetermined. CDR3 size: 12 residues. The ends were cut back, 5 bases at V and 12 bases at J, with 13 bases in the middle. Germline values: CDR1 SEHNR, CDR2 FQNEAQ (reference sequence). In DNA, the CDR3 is TGTGCCAGCAGCGACGACAAGCTGGAACTGTTTTTT. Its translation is CASSDDKLELFF.

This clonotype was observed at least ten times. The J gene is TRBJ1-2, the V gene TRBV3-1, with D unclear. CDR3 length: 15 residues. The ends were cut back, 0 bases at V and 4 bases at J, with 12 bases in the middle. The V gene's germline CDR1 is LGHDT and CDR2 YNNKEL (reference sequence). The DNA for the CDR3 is TGTGCCAGCAGCCAAGAGGCAGGAGTCGGCTATGGCTACACCTTC. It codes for CASSQEAGVGYGYTF.

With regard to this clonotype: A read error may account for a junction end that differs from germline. The DNA for the CDR3 is TGTGCCAGTAGTATATCGGGGAACGGGTACACTGAGCAGTTCTTC. It codes for CASSISGNGYTEQFF. The chain is built from TRBV19 and TRBJ2-1, with D possibly being TRBD2 (5 bases). CDR1 is LNHDA, CDR2 SQIVND, per germline (reference sequence). The CDR3 is 15 residues long.

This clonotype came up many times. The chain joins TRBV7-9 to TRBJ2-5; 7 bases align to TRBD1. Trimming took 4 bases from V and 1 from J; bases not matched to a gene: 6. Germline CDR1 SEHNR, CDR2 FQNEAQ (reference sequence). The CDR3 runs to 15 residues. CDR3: CASSSLGTAQETQYF. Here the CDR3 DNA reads TGTGCCAGCAGCTCACTGGGGACAGCCCAAGAGACCCAGTACTTC.

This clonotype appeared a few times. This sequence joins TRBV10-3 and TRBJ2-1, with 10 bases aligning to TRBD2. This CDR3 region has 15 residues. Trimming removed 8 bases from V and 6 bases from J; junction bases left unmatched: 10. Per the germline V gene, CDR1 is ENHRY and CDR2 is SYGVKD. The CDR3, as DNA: TGTGCCATCGGCAATCTAGCGGGAGTGGGCAATGAGCAGTTCTTC. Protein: CAIGNLAGVGNEQFF.

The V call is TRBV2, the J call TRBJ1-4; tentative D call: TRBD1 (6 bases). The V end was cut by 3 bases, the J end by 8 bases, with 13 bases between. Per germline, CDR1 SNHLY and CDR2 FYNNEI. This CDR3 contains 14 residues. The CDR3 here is CASSESGASEKLFF. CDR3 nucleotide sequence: TGTGCCAGCAGTGAGTCGGGGGCTTCCGAAAAACTGTTTTTT.

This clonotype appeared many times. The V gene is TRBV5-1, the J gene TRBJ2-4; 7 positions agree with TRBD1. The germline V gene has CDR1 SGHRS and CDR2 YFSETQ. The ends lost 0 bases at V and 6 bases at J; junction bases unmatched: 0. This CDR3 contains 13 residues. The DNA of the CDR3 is TGCGCCAGCAGCTTGGGACAGGGAAACATTCAGTACTTC. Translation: CASSLGQGNIQYF.

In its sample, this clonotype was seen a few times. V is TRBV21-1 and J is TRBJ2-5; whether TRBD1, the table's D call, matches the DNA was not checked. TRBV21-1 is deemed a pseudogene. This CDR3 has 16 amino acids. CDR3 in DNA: TGTGCCAGCAGCAATGCCACGGGACCGTCCACGGTGGCCCAGTACTTC. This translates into CASSNATGPSTVAQYF.

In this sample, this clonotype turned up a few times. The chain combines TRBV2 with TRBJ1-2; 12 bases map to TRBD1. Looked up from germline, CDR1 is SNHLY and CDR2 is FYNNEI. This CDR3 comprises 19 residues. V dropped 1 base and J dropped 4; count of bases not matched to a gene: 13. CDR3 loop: CASSEGVGTGGYSIYGYTF. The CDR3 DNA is TGTGCCAGCAGTGAAGGGGTCGGGACAGGGGGCTATAGCATCTATGGCTACACCTTC.

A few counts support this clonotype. The CDR3 DNA reads TGCAGTGCTAGAGATGGGGTGAGGGGGGCCTCCTACGAGCAGTACTTC. Protein: CSARDGVRGASYEQYF. V usage is TRBV20-1 and J usage is TRBJ2-7; TRBD1 or TRBD2 may be the D gene (6 bases each). Germline V gene data show CDR1 as DFQATT and CDR2 as SNEGSKA (reference sequence). V was cut by 0 bases and J by 0 bases, with 15 bases left in between. The CDR3 extends over 16 amino acids.

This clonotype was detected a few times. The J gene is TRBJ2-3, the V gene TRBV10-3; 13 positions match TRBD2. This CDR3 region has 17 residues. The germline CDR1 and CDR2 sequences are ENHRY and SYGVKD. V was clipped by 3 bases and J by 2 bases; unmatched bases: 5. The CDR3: CAISETGLAGYTDTQYF. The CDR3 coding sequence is TGTGCCATCAGTGAAACGGGACTAGCGGGATACACAGATACGCAGTATTTT.

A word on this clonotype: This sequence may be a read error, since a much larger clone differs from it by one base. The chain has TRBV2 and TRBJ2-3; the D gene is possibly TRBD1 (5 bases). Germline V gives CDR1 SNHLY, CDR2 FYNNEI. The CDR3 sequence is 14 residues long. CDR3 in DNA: TGTGCCAGCAGCGACAGCTTTAGCACAAATACGCAGTATTTT. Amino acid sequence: CASSDSFSTNTQYF.

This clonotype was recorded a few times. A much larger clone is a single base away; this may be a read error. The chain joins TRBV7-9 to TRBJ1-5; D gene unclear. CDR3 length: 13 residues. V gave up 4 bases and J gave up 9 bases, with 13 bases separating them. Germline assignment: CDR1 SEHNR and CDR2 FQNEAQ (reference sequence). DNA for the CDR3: TGTGCCAGCAGCTCGGAGAACTATCGGCCCCAGCATTTT. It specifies CASSSENYRPQHF.

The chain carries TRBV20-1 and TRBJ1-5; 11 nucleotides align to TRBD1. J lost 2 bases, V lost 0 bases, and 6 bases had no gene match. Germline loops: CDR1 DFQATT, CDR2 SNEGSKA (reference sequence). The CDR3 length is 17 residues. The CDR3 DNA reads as TGCAGTGCTAGAGACCCCGGACAGGGGGCTGGCAATCAGCCCCAGCATTTT. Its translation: CSARDPGQGAGNQPQHF.

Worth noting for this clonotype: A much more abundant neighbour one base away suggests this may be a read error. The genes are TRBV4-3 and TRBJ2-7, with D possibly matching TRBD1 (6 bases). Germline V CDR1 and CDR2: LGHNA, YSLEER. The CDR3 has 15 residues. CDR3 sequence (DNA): TGCGCCAGCAGCCAAGGACAGGCCCCCGGCTACGAGCGGTACTTC. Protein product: CASSQGQAPGYERYF.